Below, 20 T cell receptor beta chains from the same sample are listed, as sequenced in a study of regulatory T cells in long-lasting Graves disease. Relying on iRepertoire HTBI primers and Arm-PCR of CDR3 regions, the team built TCR beta libraries. TCRdb re-analysed the multiplex PCR reads in MiXCR, keeping a single row per CDR3 protein. This sample has 680,000 or so distinct CDR3 sequences, with 15% to 20% found just once. Time point here: newly diagnosed GD, antithyroid drugs for less than 3 months. Making the TCR library involved RNA that had been extracted from PBMCs. The sample also formed part of further work on T cells in Graves' hyperthyroidism and ophthalmopathy.

The source material was peripheral blood mononuclear cells (PBMCs), sampled at new diagnosis, from a patient treated with antithyroid drugs. Receptor source: a woman in her 30s with Graves disease.

A few counts support this clonotype. The CDR3 nucleotides read TGCGCCAGCACCCTTAGCGGGGCCGGGGAGCTGTTTTTT. This gives the protein CASTLSGAGELFF. V and J are TRBV5-1 and TRBJ2-2; 8 bases fit TRBD2. With 6 bases clipped from V and 6 bases from J, the junction kept 4 bases outside the gene matches. This CDR3 has 13 amino acids. The germline CDR1 and CDR2 sequences are SGHRS and YFSETQ.

This clonotype was observed many times. The gene calls are TRBV28 and TRBJ2-7; TRBD2 agrees at 10 bases. The germline V gene encodes CDR1 MDHEN and CDR2 SYDVKM. The ends lost 5 bases at V and 2 bases at J; junction bases unmatched: 3. There are 14 residues in the CDR3. This CDR3 reads CASSTSGTTYEQYF. As DNA, the CDR3 is TGTGCCAGCAGTACTAGCGGGACGACCTACGAGCAGTACTTC.

V is TRBV27 and J is TRBJ2-7; 9 bases align to TRBD2. Germline V gene data show CDR1 as MNHEY and CDR2 as SMNVEV (reference sequence). This CDR3 has 15 amino acids. Trimming removed 3 bases from V and 3 bases from J; junction bases left unmatched: 6. CDR3: CASSFAGGEFYEQYF. The DNA of the CDR3 is TGTGCCAGCAGTTTTGCGGGAGGGGAATTCTACGAGCAGTACTTC.

The chain is built from TRBV24-1 and TRBJ2-7; 7 bases agree with TRBD1. Losses at the gene ends were 2 bases for V and 5 bases for J; bases not matched to a gene: 2. The CDR3 runs to 13 residues. Per the germline V gene, CDR1 is KGHDR and CDR2 is SFDVKD. The CDR3 coding sequence is TGTGCCACCAGTGATTGGGGGACAGACGAGCAGTACTTC. Protein sequence: CATSDWGTDEQYF.

The chain joins TRBV6-2 or TRBV6-3 to TRBJ1-6, with TRBD1 matching over 8 bases. Germline V gene data show CDR1 as MNHEY and CDR2 as SVGEGT. This CDR3 has 15 amino acids. With 0 bases clipped from V and 11 bases from J, the junction kept 6 bases outside the gene matches. CDR3 region: CASSYSGQGRTPLHF. CDR3 in DNA: TGTGCCAGCAGTTACTCCGGACAGGGTCGTACACCCCTCCACTTT.

In its sample, this clonotype was seen many times. V usage is TRBV11-2 and J usage is TRBJ2-3, with TRBD1 as a possible D gene (6 bases). The CDR3 is 12 residues long. V was clipped by 7 bases and J by 6 bases, with 11 bases between them. Germline lookup yields CDR1 SGHAT and CDR2 FQNNGV. This CDR3 is CASTTGWDTQYF. Written as DNA, the CDR3 is TGTGCCAGCACTACAGGGTGGGATACGCAGTATTTT.

Only a few counts were recorded for this clonotype. The gene calls are TRBV15 and TRBJ2-5; D is unresolved. Between the trimmed V and J ends, which lost 5 bases and 1 base, there was a span of 8 bases. The CDR3 has 13 residues. Germline V gene sequence: CDR1 LNHNV, CDR2 YYDKDF (reference sequence). The chain's CDR3 is CATSPGLQETQYF. Here the CDR3 DNA reads TGTGCCACCAGCCCGGGCCTCCAAGAGACCCAGTACTTC.

This clonotype was seen many times. The chain has TRBV20-1 and TRBJ2-5, with 12 bases fitting TRBD2. This CDR3 is 15 amino acids long. Germline CDR1 DFQATT, CDR2 SNEGSKA (reference sequence). With V trimmed by 3 bases and J by 4 bases, 6 bases remained unmatched. The CDR3 spells CSARPSGLAGETQYF. The CDR3, as DNA: TGCAGTGCTAGGCCGTCGGGACTAGCGGGAGAGACCCAGTACTTC.

In its sample, this clonotype was seen a few times. At one of its ends the junction is not consistent with the germline gene, which may arise from a read error. This chain connects TRBV20-1 to TRBJ1-4, with a tentative D call TRBD1 (5 bases). Looked up from germline, CDR1 is DFQATT and CDR2 is SNEGSKA (reference sequence). The CDR3 has 12 amino acids. CDR3 protein: CSARNRDLGLVF. The CDR3 DNA follows: TGCAGTGCTAGAAACCGGGACTTGGGGCTGGTTTTT.

This clonotype was seen many times. The V and J genes are TRBV7-3 and TRBJ2-3; the D gene is possibly TRBD1 (5 bases). CDR1 SGHTA and CDR2 FQGTGA come from the germline V gene. CDR3 size: 15 residues. The V end was cut by 0 bases, the J end by 6 bases, with 13 bases between. The CDR3 loop is CASSLTQKAGDTQYF. CDR3 in DNA: TGTGCCAGCAGCTTAACGCAAAAAGCAGGGGATACGCAGTATTTT. The full variable domain, in which reference TRBV7-3 and TRBJ2-3 provide the parts outside the CDR3, is GAGVSQTPSNKVTEKGKYVELRCDPISGHTALYWYRQSLGQGPEFLIYFQGTGAADDSGLPNDRFFAVRPEGSVSTLKIQRTERGDSAVYLCASSLTQKAGDTQYFGPGTRLTVL.

This clonotype showed up just a few times. The rearrangement joins TRBV6-1 to TRBJ1-1; 7 positions match TRBD1. Germline CDR1 reads MNHNS; CDR2 reads SASEGT. With V trimmed by 6 bases and J by 1 base, 8 bases remained unmatched. This CDR3 is built from 15 residues. DNA for the CDR3: TGTGCCAGCAGACGACAGGGTGGGGCGAACACTGAAGCTTTCTTT. Its protein is CASRRQGGANTEAFF.

This clonotype was seen ten or more times. The chain uses TRBV28 and TRBJ1-1; maybe TRBD1 (5 bases). CDR1 is MDHEN, CDR2 SYDVKM, per germline. The CDR3 contains 14 residues. Trimming took off 6 bases at V and 4 bases at J, with 15 bases between the two ends. The chain's CDR3 is CASRNGMGTTEAFF. The CDR3 DNA sequence: TGTGCCAGCAGGAACGGGATGGGGACCACTGAAGCTTTCTTT.

This clonotype was counted at least ten times. The chain carries TRBV6-1 and TRBJ2-1, with TRBD2 matching 10 bases. V lost 6 bases and J lost 1; bases outside the gene matches: 3. The CDR3 has 15 amino acids. Germline V lookup: CDR1 MNHNS, CDR2 SASEGT. The CDR3 protein is CASSKLAGSYNEQFF. CDR3 nucleotide sequence: TGTGCCAGCAGCAAACTAGCGGGGTCCTACAATGAGCAGTTCTTC.

This clonotype appeared a few times. The chain is built from TRBV27 and TRBJ2-2, with 7 bases aligning to TRBD1. The CDR3 has 14 amino acids. V lost 6 bases to trimming and J lost 4 bases; unmatched junction nucleotides: 5. Germline V gene sequence: CDR1 MNHEY, CDR2 SMNVEV (reference sequence). In DNA, the CDR3 is TGTGCCAGCAGACCAGACAGGGTCACCGGGGAGCTGTTTTTT. Its protein product is CASRPDRVTGELFF.

This clonotype was recorded at least ten times. This chain links TRBV28 with TRBJ2-7; D possibly corresponds to TRBD2 (5 bases). CDR1 is MDHEN, CDR2 SYDVKM, per germline. The V and J ends lost 6 bases and 4 bases respectively, with 16 bases between them. This CDR3 is 14 amino acids long. The chain's CDR3 is CASSPSDLDYEQYF. CDR3 DNA: TGTGCCAGCAGCCCCTCGGACTTAGATTACGAGCAGTACTTC.

The chain combines TRBV6-5 with TRBJ2-6; tentative D call: TRBD1 (6 bases). The V gene's germline CDR1 is MNHEY and CDR2 SVGAGI. V lost 2 bases, J lost 2 bases, and 16 bases lay in between. This CDR3 region has 18 residues. Here the CDR3 reads CASSYLGRGTPGANVLTF. DNA for the CDR3: TGTGCCAGCAGTTACCTAGGCAGGGGCACTCCTGGGGCCAACGTCCTGACTTTC.

A single count supports this clonotype. This chain links TRBV10-2 with TRBJ2-1; 8 bases are shared with TRBD2. V was pared by 10 bases and J by 6 bases, with 8 bases of the junction left unmatched. The CDR3 length is 13 residues. Germline values: CDR1 WSHSY, CDR2 SAAADI. The CDR3 protein is CAIRGLAGNEQFF. CDR3 nucleotide sequence: TGCGCCATCAGGGGCCTAGCGGGCAATGAGCAGTTCTTC.

The rearrangement links TRBV27 to TRBJ1-1; TRBD1 matches 7 bases. This CDR3 contains 14 residues. Germline V CDR1 and CDR2: MNHEY, SMNVEV (reference sequence). The V and J ends lost 3 bases and 4 bases, in that order; junction bases with no gene match: 5. The CDR3 DNA sequence: TGTGCCAGCAGTTTCTCCGGGACAGCCACTGAAGCTTTCTTT. Translating it yields CASSFSGTATEAFF.

This clonotype came up once. The genes are TRBV6-1 and TRBJ2-7; D ambiguous. Germline V gene sequence: CDR1 MNHNS, CDR2 SASEGT. The CDR3 is made up of 14 amino acids. The V gene lost 7 bases and the J gene lost 0 bases, with 13 bases spanning the gap. CDR3 coding DNA: TGTGCCAGCATGACAATAGTAAGCTCCTACGAGCAGTACTTC. Translating gives CASMTIVSSYEQYF.

This clonotype was seen ten or more times. This rearrangement joins TRBV3-1 to TRBJ1-1, with D possibly TRBD1 on 6 matching bases. V gave up 0 bases and J gave up 3 bases, with 14 bases separating them. This CDR3 spans 16 amino acids. Per the germline V gene, CDR1 is LGHDT and CDR2 is YNNKEL (reference sequence). Written as DNA, the CDR3 is TGTGCCAGCAGCCAAGATCGGACAGAGGGGGACACTGAAGCTTTCTTT. This gives the protein CASSQDRTEGDTEAFF.